This TCR beta chain was sequenced for a study of CXCR3-negative and CXCR3-positive naive CD8 T cells. Study-wide findings and caveats: Naive subsets expressed similar surface CD5; TRB CDR3 features served to infer TCR strength. TRBV-TRBJ usage was similar across naive CXCR3 subsets but distinct in memory cells. The study found CXCR3 expression partially decreased after cryopreservation and ran most assays on fresh PBMCs.

TRB cDNA libraries were made by UMI-labeled 5' RACE. TCRdb re-called the 5' RACE reads, yielding one record per CDR3 amino acid sequence without DNA. Its clone listing holds 100,000 to 150,000 distinct CDR3 sequences. Sorts performed in triplicate captured hundreds of thousands of cells each from every CD8+ T cell subset. Germline V CDR1 and CDR2: SEHNR, FQNEAQ (reference sequence). The length of the CDR3 is 13 residues. Regarding this clonotype: As yet, its antigen is unknown.

V usage is TRBV7-9 and J usage is TRBJ2-1; lacking DNA, the TRBD2 call made by TCRdb goes unchecked. Sequencing was performed on naive CXCR3- CD8+ T cells from blood. Subset of the sample: CD45RO-CCR7+CD27+CD95- naive CD8+ T cells lacking CXCR3 (TNR3-). The origin of this receptor is a human donor in good health. Some clones in this sample may be carry-over from other donors' samples. The CDR3 protein is CASSHGLAGEQFF.